A single sample gave rise to the 22 T cell receptor beta chains below, sequenced in a study of cytomegalovirus exposure and HLA in healthy donors. The PCR was carried out with 60 Vbeta primers and 13 Jbeta primers. Data came from immunoSEQ multiplex PCR; TCRdb stores just in-frame clones and leaves some out. This table holds some 140,000 clones, approximately 79% found once. Sequencing was carried out using PBMCs. All receptors come from a male donor in good health and CMV-seronegative.

This rearrangement joins TRBV6-1 to TRBJ2-5; 12 bases map to TRBD2. V was pared by 4 bases and J by 1 base, with 4 bases of the junction left unmatched. Germline V CDR1 and CDR2: MNHNS, SASEGT. This CDR3 is 16 amino acids long. Here the CDR3 DNA reads TGTGCCAGCAGTGTGCTAGCGGGGGGGACCCAAGAGACCCAGTACTTC. Amino acid sequence: CASSVLAGGTQETQYF.

On this clone itself: The sample contains more than one DNA sequence encoding this CDR3. The chain is built from TRBV29-1 and TRBJ2-7, with TRBD1 matching 10 bases. The CDR3 sequence is 12 residues long. V was clipped by 4 bases and J by 4 bases; unmatched bases: 1. Germline CDR1 is SQVTM and CDR2 is ANQGSEA. This CDR3 is CSVGQGAYEQYF. The CDR3 DNA sequence: TGCAGCGTTGGACAGGGGGCTTACGAGCAGTACTTC.

The CDR3 DNA reads as TGTGCCAGCGGCTACAGCTCCTACAATGAGCAGTTCTTC. Residues: CASGYSSYNEQFF. The chain links TRBV27 to TRBJ2-1; the D is unclear. The germline V and J ends were trimmed by 8 bases and 0 bases, with 8 bases remaining between them. The CDR3 contains 13 residues. Germline CDR1 and CDR2: MNHEY and SMNVEV (reference sequence).

V and J are TRBV9 and TRBJ2-5, with a tentative D call TRBD2 (5 bases). The CDR3 spans 14 residues. Germline V CDR1 and CDR2: SGDLS, YYNGEE. V lost 3 bases to trimming and J lost 5 bases, with 14 bases between them. The CDR3 DNA sequence: TGTGCCAGCAGCGCATCCTCTTGGGAGGAGACCCAGTACTTC. This gives the protein CASSASSWEETQYF.

The sample holds one count of this clone. This sequence joins TRBV5-4 and TRBJ2-5; the match to TRBD2 covers 7 bases. Germline V gene lookup returns CDR1 SGHNT and CDR2 YYREEE (reference sequence). The CDR3 is 14 amino acids. V trimming: 5 bases; J trimming: 4 bases; junction bases outside the gene matches: 8. CDR3 loop: CASSSGTIGETQYF. CDR3 nucleotides: TGTGCCAGCAGTTCCGGGACTATCGGAGAGACCCAGTACTTC.

CDR3 protein: CASSAQLAGTSYNEQFF. CDR3 sequence (DNA): TGTGCCAGCAGCGCCCAACTAGCGGGGACCTCCTACAATGAGCAGTTCTTC. The rearrangement joins TRBV4-2 to TRBJ2-1, with 10 nucleotides matching TRBD2. Unmatched junction bases numbered 7, after V lost 5 bases and J lost 0 bases. There are 17 residues in the CDR3. Germline values: CDR1 LGHNA, CDR2 YNFKEQ.

The chain links TRBV19 to TRBJ1-5; TRBD1 might be the D (6 bases). Germline-derived CDR1 and CDR2 are LNHDA and SQIVND (reference sequence). The V end was cut by 5 bases, the J end by 6 bases, with 11 bases between. The CDR3 contains 13 residues. The DNA for the CDR3 is TGTGCCAGTAGTTATCAGGGGACTCAGCCCCAGCATTTT. Translation: CASSYQGTQPQHF.

The CDR3 here is CATAGSGDPTYYEQYF. The CDR3, as DNA: TGTGCCACCGCTGGTAGCGGGGACCCTACTTACTACGAGCAGTACTTC. The gene calls are TRBV7-9 and TRBJ2-7; 8 positions agree with TRBD2. This CDR3 is 16 amino acids long. Looked up from germline, CDR1 is SEHNR and CDR2 is FQNEAQ (reference sequence). Trimming took 10 bases from V and 3 from J; bases not matched to a gene: 17.

By share, this clone ranks as medium-sized. The genes are TRBV6-1 and TRBJ2-7; 10 bases line up with TRBD2. Losses at the gene ends were 1 base for V and 4 bases for J; bases not matched to a gene: 4. This CDR3 region has 15 residues. Germline values: CDR1 MNHNS, CDR2 SASEGT. The CDR3 nucleotides read TGTGCCAGCAGTGAAGATAGCGGGGGGCCTTACGAGCAGTACTTC. It translates to CASSEDSGGPYEQYF.

This clone was observed a few times. The rearrangement uses TRBV5-1 and TRBJ2-7; 10 bases fit TRBD1. With V trimmed by 4 bases and J by 6 bases, 13 bases remained unmatched. In germline, CDR1 is SGHRS, CDR2 YFSETQ. The CDR3 is 16 residues long. This chain's CDR3 is CASSPTGTGEIAEQYF. As DNA, the CDR3 is TGCGCCAGCAGCCCAACCGGGACAGGGGAGATAGCCGAGCAGTACTTC.

This chain uses TRBV5-1 with TRBJ2-2; TRBD1 aligns across 9 bases. V lost 4 bases and J lost 4; bases outside the gene matches: 5. In germline, CDR1 is SGHRS, CDR2 YFSETQ. This CDR3 has 15 residues. This CDR3 reads CASSVTGGITGELFF. The CDR3 DNA reads as TGCGCCAGCAGCGTGACAGGGGGGATCACCGGGGAGCTGTTTTTT.

The chain employs TRBV7-9 and TRBJ2-3, with 9 nucleotides matching TRBD2. Losses at the gene ends were 8 bases for V and 8 bases for J; bases not matched to a gene: 11. The CDR3 loop spans 14 amino acids. CDR1 and CDR2 from the germline V gene are SEHNR and FQNEAQ (reference sequence). The CDR3 sequence: CASFPAGGPGTQYF. As DNA, the CDR3 is TGTGCCAGCTTTCCTGCGGGGGGGCCTGGTACGCAGTATTTT.

The V call is TRBV29-1, the J call TRBJ2-7; a possible D gene is TRBD2 (5 bases). This CDR3 comprises 15 residues. Deletions cut 7 bases from V and 6 bases from J, with 25 bases between. Germline loops: CDR1 SQVTM, CDR2 ANQGSEA. The CDR3 is CSALPVDTGITEQYF. The CDR3 coding sequence is TGCAGCGCCCTGCCCGTGGATACGGGGATTACCGAGCAGTACTTC.

Of note for this clone: The germline gene is not matched at one end of the junction; a read error may be the cause. This sequence joins TRBV5-1 and TRBJ2-5; 11 nucleotides align to TRBD2. This CDR3 contains 13 residues. CDR1 and CDR2 (germline): SGHRS, YFSETQ. DNA of the CDR3: TGCGCCAGCACTGGGACTAGCGGCTTGGGGGTCGACTTC. Translated, it gives CASTGTSGLGVDF.

V gene TRBV7-9 combines with J gene TRBJ1-1, with a weak D call TRBD1 (5 bases). Germline loops: CDR1 SEHNR, CDR2 FQNEAQ (reference sequence). This CDR3 is 14 amino acids long. V shed 6 bases and J shed 0 bases, with 11 bases lying between them. The CDR3 DNA reads as TGTGCCAGCAGGCGAACAGGAATGAACACTGAAGCTTTCTTT. As protein: CASRRTGMNTEAFF.

The J gene is TRBJ2-1, the V gene TRBV7-2; possible D gene TRBD2, 5 bases. This CDR3 is built from 13 residues. Deletions cut 3 bases from V and 4 bases from J, with 7 bases between. Germline V gene sequence: CDR1 SGHTA, CDR2 FQGNSA. CDR3 loop: CASSFPGYNEQFF. The CDR3 nucleotides read TGTGCCAGCAGCTTCCCGGGGTACAATGAGCAGTTCTTC.

Regarding this clone: One junction end does not reproduce the germline sequence, and a read error may be involved. The rearrangement joins TRBV7-7 to TRBJ2-1, with a weak D call TRBD2 (5 bases). This CDR3 has 15 amino acids. Germline V lookup: CDR1 SSHAT, CDR2 FNYEAQ (reference sequence). The CDR3 is CASSLDSDSGNEQFF. The CDR3, as DNA: TGTGCTAGCAGCTTAGATTCGGACTCCGGCAATGAGCAGTTCTTC.

The chain combines TRBV6-1 with TRBJ2-7; D unclear. The CDR3 runs 13 residues. With 0 bases removed from V and 3 bases from J, the gap between germline ends came to 6 bases. Germline values: CDR1 MNHNS, CDR2 SASEGT. CDR3 in amino acids: CASSEARVYEQYF. CDR3 bases: TGTGCCAGCAGTGAAGCCCGGGTCTACGAGCAGTACTTC.

This clone was recorded a few times. J is TRBJ1-4 and V is TRBV18; no clear D. CDR1 is KGHSH and CDR2 is LQKENI in the germline V gene. The length of the CDR3 is 15 residues. V was pared by 2 bases and J by 0 bases, with 7 bases between. The CDR3 DNA follows: TGTGCCAGCTCACCAAGAGGATCAACTAATGAAAAACTGTTTTTT. As protein: CASSPRGSTNEKLFF.

V and J are TRBV7-9 and TRBJ2-3, with TRBD2 as a possible D gene (6 bases). V shed 3 bases and J shed 6 bases, with 13 bases lying between them. This CDR3 region has 14 residues. CDR1 and CDR2 (germline): SEHNR, FQNEAQ (reference sequence). CDR3 coding DNA: TGTGCCAGCAGCTTGGGATCAGGAGGGGATACGCAGTATTTT. It specifies CASSLGSGGDTQYF.

The chain recombines TRBV29-1 with TRBJ2-1, with D possibly matching TRBD1 (7 bases). This CDR3 spans 12 amino acids. Trimming removed 3 bases from V and 9 bases from J, with 12 bases in between. CDR1 is SQVTM, CDR2 ANQGSEA, per germline. The CDR3 nucleotides are TGCAGCGTTGACAGGGGGGAGAGTGAGCAGTTCTTC. Translating it yields CSVDRGESEQFF.

This clone came up a few times. This chain uses TRBV4-3 with TRBJ2-5; D unresolved. There are 13 residues in the CDR3. Germline CDR1 is LGHNA and CDR2 is YSLEER. Trimming left V 1 base short and J 2 bases short, with 5 bases between. CDR3 sequence reads: CASSQGPQETQYF. CDR3 sequence (DNA): TGCGCCAGCAGCCAAGGTCCACAAGAGACCCAGTACTTC.